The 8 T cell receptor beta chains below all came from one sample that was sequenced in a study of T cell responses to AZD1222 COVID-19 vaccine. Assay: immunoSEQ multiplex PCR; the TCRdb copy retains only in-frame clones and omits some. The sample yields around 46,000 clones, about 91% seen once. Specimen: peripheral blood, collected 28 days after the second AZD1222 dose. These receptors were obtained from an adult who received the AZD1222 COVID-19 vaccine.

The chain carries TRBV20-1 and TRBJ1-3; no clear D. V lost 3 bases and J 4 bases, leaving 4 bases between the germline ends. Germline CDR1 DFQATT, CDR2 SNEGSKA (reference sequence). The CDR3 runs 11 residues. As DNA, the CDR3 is TGCAGTGCTAGGAGAGGAAACACCATATATTTT. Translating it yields CSARRGNTIYF.

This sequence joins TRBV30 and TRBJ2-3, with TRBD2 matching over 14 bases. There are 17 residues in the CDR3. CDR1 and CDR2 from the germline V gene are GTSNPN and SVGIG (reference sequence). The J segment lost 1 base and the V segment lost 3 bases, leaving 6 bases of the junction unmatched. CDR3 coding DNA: TGTGCCTGGAGGCTCCAGGGACTAGCGGGAGGCACAGATACGCAGTATTTT. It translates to CAWRLQGLAGGTDTQYF. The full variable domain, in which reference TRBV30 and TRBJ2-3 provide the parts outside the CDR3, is SQTIHQWPATLVQPVGSPLSLECTVEGTSNPNLYWYRQAAGRGLQLLFYSVGIGQISSEVPQNLSASRPQDRQFILSSKKLLLSDSGFYLCAWRLQGLAGGTDTQYFGPGTRLTVL.

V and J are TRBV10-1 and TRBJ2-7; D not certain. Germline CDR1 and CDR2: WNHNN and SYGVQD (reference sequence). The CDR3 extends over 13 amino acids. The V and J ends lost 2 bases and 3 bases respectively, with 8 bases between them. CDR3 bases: TGCGCCAGCAGTGAGGGCTGGTTCTACGAGCAGTACTTC. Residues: CASSEGWFYEQYF.

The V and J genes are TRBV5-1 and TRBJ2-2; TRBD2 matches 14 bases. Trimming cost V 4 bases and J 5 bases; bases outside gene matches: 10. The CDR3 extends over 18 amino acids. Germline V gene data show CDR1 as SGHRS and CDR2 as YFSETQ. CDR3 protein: CASSPTGLAGVSTGELFF. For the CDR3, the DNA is TGCGCCAGCAGCCCGACGGGACTAGCGGGAGTTAGTACCGGGGAGCTGTTTTTT.

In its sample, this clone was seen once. The CDR3 sequence is CASSRDRQETQYF. The CDR3 nucleotides are TGTGCCAGCTCACGGGACAGACAAGAGACCCAGTACTTC. The V and J genes are TRBV18 and TRBJ2-5; 7 bases are shared with TRBD1. The CDR3 is 13 residues long. The trim removed 4 bases at V and 2 bases at J, leaving 1 base unmatched. CDR1 and CDR2 from the germline V gene are KGHSH and LQKENI.

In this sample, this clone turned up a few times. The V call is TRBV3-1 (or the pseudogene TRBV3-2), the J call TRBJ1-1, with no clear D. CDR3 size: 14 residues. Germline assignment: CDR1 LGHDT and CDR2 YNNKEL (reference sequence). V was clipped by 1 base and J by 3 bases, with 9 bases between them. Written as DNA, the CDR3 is TGTGCCAGCAGCCAAGCGGCGGATTACACTGAAGCTTTCTTT. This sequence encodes CASSQAADYTEAFF.

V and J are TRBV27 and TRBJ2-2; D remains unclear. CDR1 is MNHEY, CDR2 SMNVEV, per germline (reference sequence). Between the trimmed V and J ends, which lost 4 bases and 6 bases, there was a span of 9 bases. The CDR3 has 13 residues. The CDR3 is CASSSPDAGELFF. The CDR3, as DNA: TGTGCCAGCAGTTCCCCTGATGCCGGGGAGCTGTTTTTT.

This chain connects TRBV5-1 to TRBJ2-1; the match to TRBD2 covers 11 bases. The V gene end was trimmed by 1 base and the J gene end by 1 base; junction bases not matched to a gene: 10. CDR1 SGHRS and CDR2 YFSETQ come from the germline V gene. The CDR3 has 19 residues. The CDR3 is CASSLTSGGNLMSYNEQFF. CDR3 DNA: TGCGCCAGCAGCTTGACTAGCGGGGGAAATTTGATGTCCTACAATGAGCAGTTCTTC.